The 31 T cell receptor beta chains listed next were all sequenced from one sample in a study of CD8 T cells in Susac syndrome. RNA, at about 0.5 to 1 ug, was reverse transcribed with random hexamers. Using its own MiXCR run on the immunoSEQ multiplex PCR reads, TCRdb lists one record per CDR3 protein. The data hold roughly 200,000 distinct CDR3 sequences, with about 94% observed a single time. The source material was CD4+ T cells from PBMCs. The origin of the receptors is a human donor with Susac syndrome.

This clonotype was seen a single time. The chain links TRBV6-2 or TRBV6-3 to TRBJ2-2; 9 bases are shared with TRBD2. V gave up 7 bases and J gave up 1 base; unmatched junction bases: 7. This CDR3 has 16 residues. CDR1 MNHEY and CDR2 SVGEGT come from the germline V gene. CDR3 residues: CASIESGGRNTGELFF. CDR3 DNA sequence: TGTGCCAGCATCGAAAGCGGGGGGAGGAACACCGGGGAGCTGTTTTTT.

This clonotype has a single count. The chain joins TRBV19 to TRBJ2-1; D uncertain. Germline V lookup: CDR1 LNHDA, CDR2 SQIVND (reference sequence). The CDR3 has 16 residues. Between the trimmed V and J ends, which lost 5 bases and 5 bases, there was a span of 19 bases. The CDR3 DNA follows: TGTGCCAGTAGTGCATCCAAGCGTATACTTAACAATGAGCAGTTCTTC. Protein product: CASSASKRILNNEQFF.

This clonotype was found once. The CDR3 here is CASSVLSGLPEQFF. The CDR3 nucleotides read TGTGCCAGCAGTGTCCTCAGCGGCCTGCCTGAGCAGTTCTTC. The chain employs TRBV6-2 or TRBV6-3 and TRBJ2-1, with D possibly matching TRBD2 (5 bases). The CDR3 is made up of 14 amino acids. The V end lost 5 bases, the J end lost 9 bases, and 17 bases lay between the germline ends. Germline V gene sequence: CDR1 MNHEY, CDR2 SVGEGT.

CDR3 in DNA: TGCGCCAGCAGCTTGCGTTGGGAACCATCTGGGGCCAACGTCCTGACTTTC. Translated: CASSLRWEPSGANVLTF. The V call is TRBV5-1, the J call TRBJ2-6; unclear D gene. This CDR3 is built from 17 residues. Germline-derived CDR1 and CDR2 are SGHRS and YFSETQ. The V and J ends lost 1 base and 1 base respectively, with 12 bases between them.

The chain uses TRBV21-1 and TRBJ2-7; the D call in the table, TRBD2, was not verified against the DNA. TRBV21-1 represents a pseudogene. CDR3 length: 13 residues. In nucleotides, the CDR3 is TGTGCCAGCAGCAGGAGGCCTTCCTACGAGCAGTACTTC. Its protein is CASSRRPSYEQYF.

The rearrangement joins TRBV3-1 to TRBJ2-1; 12 bases line up with TRBD2. There are 15 residues in the CDR3. V lost 6 bases to trimming and J lost 6 bases; unmatched junction nucleotides: 6. The germline V gene has CDR1 LGHDT and CDR2 YNNKEL (reference sequence). The CDR3 bases are TGTGCCAGCAGGGAGAAGACTAGCGGGAGCAATGAGCAGTTCTTC. As protein: CASREKTSGSNEQFF.

This sequence joins TRBV27 and TRBJ1-4, with D maybe TRBD1 (5 bases). The CDR3 loop spans 14 amino acids. The germline V gene has CDR1 MNHEY and CDR2 SMNVEV (reference sequence). V was shortened by 2 bases and J by 4 bases, with 8 bases between the two germline ends. The CDR3 coding sequence is TGTGCCAGCAGTTTACGCAGGGATAATGAAAAACTGTTTTTT. Translated: CASSLRRDNEKLFF.

The V call is TRBV20-1, the J call TRBJ2-7, with 8 bases identical to TRBD2. Germline V gene lookup returns CDR1 DFQATT and CDR2 SNEGSKA (reference sequence). V shed 5 bases and J 6 bases; nucleotides not matched to a gene: 12. This CDR3 spans 14 amino acids. CDR3 bases: TGCAGTGCTCGGGGCCCCACTAGCGGATCCGAGCAGTACTTC. Encoded protein: CSARGPTSGSEQYF.

The V call is TRBV20-1, the J call TRBJ2-3; maybe TRBD2 (5 bases). Germline V gene lookup returns CDR1 DFQATT and CDR2 SNEGSKA (reference sequence). V lost 0 bases, J lost 8 bases, and 12 bases lay in between. This CDR3 is 13 amino acids long. DNA of the CDR3: TGCAGTGCTAGAGACCCGGCACGGGGTACGCAGTATTTT. Amino acids: CSARDPARGTQYF.

This clonotype appeared a single time. The J gene is TRBJ2-1, the V gene TRBV7-9; D gene uncertain. The ends were cut back, 3 bases at V and 5 bases at J, with 8 bases in the middle. This CDR3 comprises 13 residues. Germline V gene lookup returns CDR1 SEHNR and CDR2 FQNEAQ (reference sequence). In DNA form, the CDR3 reads TGTGCCAGCAGCTTTGCCTTAGACAATGAGCAGTTCTTC. This sequence encodes CASSFALDNEQFF. The variable domain in full, completed from reference TRBV7-9 and TRBJ2-1, reads DTGVSQNPRHKITKRGQNVTFRCDPISEHNRLYWYRQTLGQGPEFLTYFQNEAQLEKSRLLSDRFSAERPKGSFSTLEIQRTEQGDSAMYLCASSFALDNEQFFGPGTRLTVL.

The rearrangement links TRBV14 to TRBJ1-1; D is unclear. Trimming stripped 4 bases from V and 4 bases from J, with 10 bases between. Germline assignment: CDR1 SGHDN and CDR2 FVKESK. The CDR3 is 13 amino acids. In DNA, the CDR3 is TGTGCCAGCAGCCTCCTGAGGAGCACTGAAGCTTTCTTT. It yields the protein CASSLLRSTEAFF.

This clonotype was seen a single time. The V gene is TRBV20-1, the J gene TRBJ1-5; D call uncertain. The V gene lost 4 bases and the J gene lost 1 base, with 8 bases spanning the gap. This CDR3 contains 13 residues. Germline CDR1 DFQATT, CDR2 SNEGSKA (reference sequence). Here the CDR3 reads CSAIQQSNQPQHF. The CDR3 nucleotides are TGCAGTGCTATACAACAGAGCAATCAGCCCCAGCATTTT.

This clonotype is a singleton in its sample. The chain uses TRBV20-1 and TRBJ1-1; D call uncertain. Between the trimmed V and J ends, which lost 2 bases and 1 base, there was a span of 2 bases. Per germline, CDR1 DFQATT and CDR2 SNEGSKA (reference sequence). This CDR3 spans 11 amino acids. The DNA of the CDR3 is TGCAGTGCTAGAAAGAACACTGAAGCTTTCTTT. This sequence encodes CSARKNTEAFF.

A few counts support this clonotype. The J gene is TRBJ1-1, the V gene TRBV7-2; no firm D call. CDR1 is SGHTA and CDR2 is FQGNSA in the germline V gene. The CDR3 has 14 residues. Trimming took 1 base from V and 4 from J, leaving 10 bases between them. CDR3 in amino acids: CASSLGPGSTEAFF. The CDR3 DNA reads as TGTGCCAGCAGCTTAGGGCCGGGGAGCACTGAAGCTTTCTTT. Supplemented by reference TRBV7-2 and TRBJ1-1, the full variable domain reads GAGVSQSPSNKVTEKGKDVELRCDPISGHTALYWYRQSLGQGLEFLIYFQGNSAPDKSGLPSDRFSAERTGGSVSTLTIQRTQQEDSAVYLCASSLGPGSTEAFFGQGTRLTVV.

V is TRBV11-2 and J is TRBJ2-5; 8 nucleotides agree with TRBD1. J lost 4 bases, V lost 5 bases, and 6 bases had no gene match. This CDR3 region has 14 residues. Looked up from germline, CDR1 is SGHAT and CDR2 is FQNNGV. CDR3 protein: CASSPRTGRETQYF. CDR3 bases: TGTGCCAGCAGCCCCAGGACAGGGAGAGAGACCCAGTACTTC.

This clonotype was found a few times. This chain's CDR3 is CASSFGRQETQYF. The CDR3 DNA reads as TGTGCCAGCAGCTTTGGCAGACAAGAGACCCAGTACTTC. The V call is TRBV7-2, the J call TRBJ2-5, with D uncertain. Trimming removed 3 bases at V and 2 bases at J, with 7 bases between. The CDR3 loop spans 13 amino acids. The germline V gene encodes CDR1 SGHTA and CDR2 FQGNSA. The whole variable domain, filled in from reference TRBV7-2 and TRBJ2-5, reads GAGVSQSPSNKVTEKGKDVELRCDPISGHTALYWYRQSLGQGLEFLIYFQGNSAPDKSGLPSDRFSAERTGGSVSTLTIQRTQQEDSAVYLCASSFGRQETQYFGPGTRLLVL.

The gene calls are TRBV4-1 and TRBJ2-1; 12 positions match TRBD2. The CDR3 is 16 residues long. V was pared by 1 base and J by 9 bases, with 7 bases of the junction left unmatched. The germline V gene encodes CDR1 MGHRA and CDR2 YSYEKL. CDR3 in DNA: TGCGCCAGCAGCCAAGGACCTAGCGGGGGGGTATCTGAGCAGTTCTTC. As protein: CASSQGPSGGVSEQFF.

The chain is built from TRBV5-1 and TRBJ2-5, with 11 bases aligning to TRBD2. The CDR3 runs 16 residues. Losses at the gene ends were 3 bases for V and 0 bases for J; bases not matched to a gene: 4. CDR1 is SGHRS, CDR2 YFSETQ, per germline. This CDR3 is CASSSGTSGYQETQYF. CDR3 bases: TGCGCCAGCAGCTCAGGGACTAGCGGATACCAAGAGACCCAGTACTTC.

This chain joins TRBV30 and TRBJ1-1; 8 nucleotides agree with TRBD1. CDR3 length: 13 amino acids. The germline CDR1 and CDR2 sequences are GTSNPN and SVGIG (reference sequence). The V and J ends lost 3 bases and 1 base, in that order; junction bases with no gene match: 1. DNA of the CDR3: TGTGCCTGGAGAGGACAGGGGAACACTGAAGCTTTCTTT. Its translation: CAWRGQGNTEAFF. Together with reference TRBV30 and TRBJ1-1, the CDR3 gives the full variable domain: SQTIHQWPATLVQPVGSPLSLECTVEGTSNPNLYWYRQAAGRGLQLLFYSVGIGQISSEVPQNLSASRPQDRQFILSSKKLLLSDSGFYLCAWRGQGNTEAFFGQGTRLTVV.

This sequence joins TRBV2 and TRBJ1-1; 7 bases line up with TRBD1. The CDR3 length is 14 residues. Trimming took 6 bases from V and 0 from J; bases not matched to a gene: 4. The germline CDR1 and CDR2 sequences are SNHLY and FYNNEI. Written as DNA, the CDR3 is TGTGCCAGCAGGGCGGACAGGCTGAACACTGAAGCTTTCTTT. Protein: CASRADRLNTEAFF.

The chain joins TRBV11-2 to TRBJ1-1; the match to TRBD1 covers 8 bases. Germline assignment: CDR1 SGHAT and CDR2 FQNNGV. With 2 bases clipped from V and 3 bases from J, the junction kept 2 bases outside the gene matches. This CDR3 comprises 14 residues. This CDR3 reads CASSLTGGDTEAFF. The CDR3 nucleotides are TGTGCCAGCAGCTTAACAGGGGGAGACACTGAAGCTTTCTTT.

The chain links TRBV7-9 to TRBJ2-1; 9 bases map to TRBD2. The CDR3 totals 14 residues. Germline CDR1 is SEHNR and CDR2 is FQNEAQ (reference sequence). The trim removed 6 bases at V and 0 bases at J, leaving 0 bases unmatched. The CDR3: CASSSGSSYNEQFF. In nucleotides, the CDR3 is TGTGCCAGCAGTAGCGGGAGCTCCTACAATGAGCAGTTCTTC.

The chain has TRBV30 and TRBJ1-5; D unresolved. Trimming removed 3 bases from V and 5 bases from J, with 11 bases in between. Germline assignment: CDR1 GTSNPN and CDR2 SVGIG (reference sequence). The CDR3 extends over 13 amino acids. CDR3 coding DNA: TGTGCCTGGAGCCGAGCCGGGGATCAGCCCCAGCATTTT. It codes for CAWSRAGDQPQHF.

The chain recombines TRBV29-1 with TRBJ2-1; D is undetermined. CDR1 and CDR2 from the germline V gene are SQVTM and ANQGSEA. V was trimmed by 4 bases and J by 6 bases, leaving 13 bases between them. CDR3 length: 13 residues. The CDR3 here is CSVGQVILNEQFF. CDR3 nucleotide sequence: TGCAGCGTTGGACAAGTAATCCTCAATGAGCAGTTCTTC.

The V gene is TRBV9, the J gene TRBJ2-1; D gene unclear. The V end lost 4 bases, the J end lost 2 bases, and 13 bases lay between the germline ends. Germline CDR1 and CDR2: SGDLS and YYNGEE. The CDR3 loop spans 15 amino acids. The CDR3 region is CASSLARVPYNEQFF. The DNA for the CDR3 is TGTGCCAGCAGCCTCGCACGGGTTCCCTACAATGAGCAGTTCTTC.

The V and J genes are TRBV30 and TRBJ1-1; 10 nucleotides line up with TRBD1. The CDR3 is 12 residues long. The germline V gene has CDR1 GTSNPN and CDR2 SVGIG (reference sequence). V shed 5 bases and J 4 bases; nucleotides not matched to a gene: 1. CDR3 bases: TGTGCCTGGGGACAGGGGGGCACTGAAGCTTTCTTT. Translation: CAWGQGGTEAFF. Filled out from reference TRBV30 and TRBJ1-1, the complete variable domain reads SQTIHQWPATLVQPVGSPLSLECTVEGTSNPNLYWYRQAAGRGLQLLFYSVGIGQISSEVPQNLSASRPQDRQFILSSKKLLLSDSGFYLCAWGQGGTEAFFGQGTRLTVV.

The chain employs TRBV7-2 and TRBJ2-7; D is perhaps TRBD1 (7 bases). Trimming took off 3 bases at V and 2 bases at J, with 17 bases between the two ends. The germline CDR1 and CDR2 sequences are SGHTA and FQGNSA. The CDR3 is 16 amino acids. The CDR3 sequence is CASSLAGQSNPYEQYF. The CDR3 nucleotides are TGTGCCAGCAGCTTGGCGGGACAGTCCAACCCCTACGAGCAGTACTTC.

This clonotype was picked up one time. V usage is TRBV7-6 and J usage is TRBJ2-3; D unclear. Trimming left V 2 bases short and J 8 bases short, with 8 bases between. Germline V gives CDR1 SGHVS, CDR2 FNYEAQ. This CDR3 spans 12 amino acids. CDR3 region: CASSLTLGTQYF. CDR3 in DNA: TGTGCCAGCAGCTTAACGTTGGGTACGCAGTATTTT.

The rearrangement joins TRBV27 to TRBJ2-5, with D possibly TRBD2 on 5 matching bases. The CDR3 is made up of 15 amino acids. V lost 3 bases and J 0 bases, leaving 11 bases between the germline ends. Germline lookup yields CDR1 MNHEY and CDR2 SMNVEV (reference sequence). The CDR3 DNA sequence: TGTGCCAGCAGTTTCGAAAGGGAGTACCAAGAGACCCAGTACTTC. This translates into CASSFEREYQETQYF.

The V and J genes are TRBV20-1 and TRBJ2-3; D not resolved. The ends were cut back, 1 base at V and 1 base at J, with 12 bases in the middle. The CDR3 has 15 amino acids. Germline CDR1 DFQATT, CDR2 SNEGSKA (reference sequence). The CDR3 DNA follows: TGCAGTGCTAGAGTCCCCGACGGAGGCACAGATACGCAGTATTTT. Protein sequence: CSARVPDGGTDTQYF.

In its sample, this clonotype was seen once. The chain has TRBV27 and TRBJ1-1; a weak D match, TRBD1 (6 bases). Trimming removed 6 bases from V and 0 bases from J, with 14 bases in between. The CDR3 loop spans 15 amino acids. Germline V gives CDR1 MNHEY, CDR2 SMNVEV (reference sequence). The CDR3 region is CASRNTGQLNTEAFF. DNA for the CDR3: TGTGCCAGCAGAAATACCGGACAGCTGAACACTGAAGCTTTCTTT.